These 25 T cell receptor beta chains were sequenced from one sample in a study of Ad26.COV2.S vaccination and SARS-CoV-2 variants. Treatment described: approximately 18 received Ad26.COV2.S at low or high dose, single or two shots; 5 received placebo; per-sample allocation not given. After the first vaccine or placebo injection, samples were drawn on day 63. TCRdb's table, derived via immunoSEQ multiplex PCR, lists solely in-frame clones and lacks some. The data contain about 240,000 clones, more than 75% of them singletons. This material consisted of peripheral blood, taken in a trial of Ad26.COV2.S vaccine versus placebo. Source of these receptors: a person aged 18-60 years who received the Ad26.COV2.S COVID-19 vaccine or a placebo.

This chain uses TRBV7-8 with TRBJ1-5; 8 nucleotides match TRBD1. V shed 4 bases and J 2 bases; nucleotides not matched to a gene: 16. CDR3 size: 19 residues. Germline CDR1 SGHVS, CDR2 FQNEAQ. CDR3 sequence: CASSSWGQAVLGGNQPQHF. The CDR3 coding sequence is TGTGCCAGCAGCTCGTGGGGACAGGCCGTACTTGGGGGCAATCAGCCCCAGCATTTT.

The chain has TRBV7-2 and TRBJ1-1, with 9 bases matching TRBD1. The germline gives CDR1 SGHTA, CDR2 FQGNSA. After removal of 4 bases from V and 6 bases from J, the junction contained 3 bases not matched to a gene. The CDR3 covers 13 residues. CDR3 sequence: CASSWTGVAEAFF. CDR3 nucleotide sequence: TGTGCCAGCAGCTGGACAGGGGTTGCTGAAGCTTTCTTT.

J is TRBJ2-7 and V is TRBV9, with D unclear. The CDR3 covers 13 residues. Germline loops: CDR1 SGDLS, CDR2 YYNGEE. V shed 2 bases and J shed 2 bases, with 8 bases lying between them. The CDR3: CASSVEIAYEQYF. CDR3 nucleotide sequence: TGTGCCAGCAGCGTCGAGATCGCCTACGAGCAGTACTTC.

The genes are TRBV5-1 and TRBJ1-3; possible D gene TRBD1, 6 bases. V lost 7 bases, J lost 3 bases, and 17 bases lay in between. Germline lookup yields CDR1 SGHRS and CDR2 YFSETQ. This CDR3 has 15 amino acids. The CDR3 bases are TGCGCCAGCTCCCGAGGCGGGGGCGTTGGAAACACCATATATTTT. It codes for CASSRGGGVGNTIYF.

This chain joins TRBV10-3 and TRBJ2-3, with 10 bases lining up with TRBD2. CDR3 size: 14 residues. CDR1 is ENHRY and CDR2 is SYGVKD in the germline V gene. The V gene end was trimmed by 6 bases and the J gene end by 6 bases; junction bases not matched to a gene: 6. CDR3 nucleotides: TGTGCCATCAGCCCAGCGGGAGGGCCGGATACGCAGTATTTT. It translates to CAISPAGGPDTQYF.

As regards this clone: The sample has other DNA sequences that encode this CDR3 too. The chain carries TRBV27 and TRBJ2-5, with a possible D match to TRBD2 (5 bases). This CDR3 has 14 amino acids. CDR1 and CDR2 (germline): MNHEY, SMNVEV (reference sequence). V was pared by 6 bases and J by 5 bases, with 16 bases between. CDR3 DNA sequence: TGTGCCAGCAGCCTGGGCCTAGCCGGCGAGACCCAGTACTTC. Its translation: CASSLGLAGETQYF.

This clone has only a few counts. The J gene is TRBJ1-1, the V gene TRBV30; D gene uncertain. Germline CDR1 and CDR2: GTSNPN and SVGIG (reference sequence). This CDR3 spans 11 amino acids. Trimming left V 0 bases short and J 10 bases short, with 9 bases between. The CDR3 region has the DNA TGTGCCTGGAGTGTACAAAAGGGAGCTTTCTTT. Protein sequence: CAWSVQKGAFF.

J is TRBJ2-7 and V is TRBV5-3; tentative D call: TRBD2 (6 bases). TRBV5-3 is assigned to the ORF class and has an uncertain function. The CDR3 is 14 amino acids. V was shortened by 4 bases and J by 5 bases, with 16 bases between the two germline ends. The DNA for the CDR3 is TGTGCCAGAAGCCTCTCGGGGGTAAGTAACGAGCAGTACTTC. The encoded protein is CARSLSGVSNEQYF.

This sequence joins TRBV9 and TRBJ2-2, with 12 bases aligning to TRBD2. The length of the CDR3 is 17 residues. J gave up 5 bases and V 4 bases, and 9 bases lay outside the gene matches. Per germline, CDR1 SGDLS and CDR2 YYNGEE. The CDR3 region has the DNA TGTGCCAGCAGCCCAGGCGGACTAGCGGGATGGACCGGGGAGCTGTTTTTT. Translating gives CASSPGGLAGWTGELFF.

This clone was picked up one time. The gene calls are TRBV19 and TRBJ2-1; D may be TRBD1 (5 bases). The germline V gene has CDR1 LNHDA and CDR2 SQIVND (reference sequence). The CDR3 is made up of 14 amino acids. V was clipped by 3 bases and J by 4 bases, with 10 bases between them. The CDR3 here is CASSIETAYNEQFF. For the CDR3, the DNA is TGTGCCAGTAGTATCGAGACAGCTTACAATGAGCAGTTCTTC.

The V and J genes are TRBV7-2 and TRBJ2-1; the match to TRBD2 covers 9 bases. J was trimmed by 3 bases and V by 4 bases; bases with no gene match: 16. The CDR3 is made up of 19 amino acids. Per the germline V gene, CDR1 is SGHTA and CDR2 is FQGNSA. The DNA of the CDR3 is TGTGCCAGCAGCTCTCAGAGCGGGAGGCTAAGGGGACGCTACAATGAGCAGTTCTTC. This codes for CASSSQSGRLRGRYNEQFF.

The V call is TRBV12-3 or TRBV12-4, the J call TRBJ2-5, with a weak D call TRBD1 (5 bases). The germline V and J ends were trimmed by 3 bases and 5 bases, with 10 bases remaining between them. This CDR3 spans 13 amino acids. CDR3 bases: TGTGCCAGCAGTTTCGGACAACTGGAGACCCAGTACTTC. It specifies CASSFGQLETQYF.

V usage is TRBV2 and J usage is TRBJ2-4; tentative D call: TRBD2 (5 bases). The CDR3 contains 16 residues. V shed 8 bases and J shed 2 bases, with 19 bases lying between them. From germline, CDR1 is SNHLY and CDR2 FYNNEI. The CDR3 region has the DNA TGTGCCAGCGGGGAAGAGGAGACGGGGACCAAAAACATTCAGTACTTC. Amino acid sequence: CASGEEETGTKNIQYF.

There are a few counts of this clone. In DNA, the CDR3 is TGTGCCAGCAGCGCCTCCTACGAGCAGTACTTC. This codes for CASSASYEQYF. The chain combines TRBV7-2 with TRBJ2-7; the D is unclear. The CDR3 loop spans 11 amino acids. Germline V lookup: CDR1 SGHTA, CDR2 FQGNSA. V was cut by 5 bases and J by 0 bases, with 2 bases left in between.

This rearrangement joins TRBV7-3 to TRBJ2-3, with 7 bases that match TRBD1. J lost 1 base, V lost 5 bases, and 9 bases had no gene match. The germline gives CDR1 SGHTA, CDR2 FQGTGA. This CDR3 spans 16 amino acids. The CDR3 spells CASSASGQVRTDTQYF. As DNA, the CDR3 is TGTGCCAGCAGCGCAAGCGGACAGGTTCGCACAGATACGCAGTATTTT.

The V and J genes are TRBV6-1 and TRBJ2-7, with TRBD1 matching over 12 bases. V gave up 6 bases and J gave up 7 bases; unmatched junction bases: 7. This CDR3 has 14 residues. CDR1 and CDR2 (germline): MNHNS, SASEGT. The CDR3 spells CASRSGQGAGEQYF. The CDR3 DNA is TGTGCCAGCAGATCGGGACAGGGGGCGGGGGAGCAGTACTTC.

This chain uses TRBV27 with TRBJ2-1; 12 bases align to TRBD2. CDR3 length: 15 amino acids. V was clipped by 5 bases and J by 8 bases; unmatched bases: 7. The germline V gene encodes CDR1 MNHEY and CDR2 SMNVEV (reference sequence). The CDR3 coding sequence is TGTGCCAGCAGTCTAGCTAGCGGGAGGGCGGATGAGCAGTTCTTC. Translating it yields CASSLASGRADEQFF.

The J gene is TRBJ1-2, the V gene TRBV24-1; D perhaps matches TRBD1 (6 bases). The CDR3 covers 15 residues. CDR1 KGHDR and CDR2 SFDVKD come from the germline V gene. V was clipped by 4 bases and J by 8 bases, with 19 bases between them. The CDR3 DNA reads TGTGCCACCAGTGACCCTGCGGGGGGCGGGAAGGGCTACACCTTC. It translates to CATSDPAGGGKGYTF.

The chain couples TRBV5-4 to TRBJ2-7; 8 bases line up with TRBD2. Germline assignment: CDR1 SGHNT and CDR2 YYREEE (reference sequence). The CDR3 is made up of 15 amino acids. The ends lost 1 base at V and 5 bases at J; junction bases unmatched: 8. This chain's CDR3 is CASSLSGGVSNEQYF. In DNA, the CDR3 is TGTGCCAGCAGCTTGTCCGGGGGGGTGTCCAACGAGCAGTACTTC.

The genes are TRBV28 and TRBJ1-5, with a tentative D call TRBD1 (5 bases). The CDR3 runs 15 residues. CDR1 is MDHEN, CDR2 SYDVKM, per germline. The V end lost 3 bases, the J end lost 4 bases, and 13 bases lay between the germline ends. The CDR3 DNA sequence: TGTGCCAGCAGTTTGTCCGGGGGTCCTAATCAGCCCCAGCATTTT. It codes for CASSLSGGPNQPQHF.

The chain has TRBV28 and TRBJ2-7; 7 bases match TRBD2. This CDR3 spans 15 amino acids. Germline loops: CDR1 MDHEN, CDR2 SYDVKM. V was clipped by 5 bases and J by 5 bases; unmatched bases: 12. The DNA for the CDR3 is TGTGCCAGCAGTCGTAGCGGGCTCGGCCCTAACGAGCAGTACTTC. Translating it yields CASSRSGLGPNEQYF.

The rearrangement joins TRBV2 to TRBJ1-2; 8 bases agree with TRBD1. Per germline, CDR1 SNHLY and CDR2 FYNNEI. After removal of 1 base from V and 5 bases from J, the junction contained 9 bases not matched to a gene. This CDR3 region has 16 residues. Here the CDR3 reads CASSEEAGGASYGYTF. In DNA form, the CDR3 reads TGTGCCAGCAGTGAAGAGGCAGGGGGCGCTTCGTATGGCTACACCTTC.

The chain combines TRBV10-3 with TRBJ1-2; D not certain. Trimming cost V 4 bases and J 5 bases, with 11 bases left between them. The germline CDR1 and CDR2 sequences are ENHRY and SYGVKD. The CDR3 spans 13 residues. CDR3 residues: CAISGSREYGYTF. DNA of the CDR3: TGTGCCATCAGTGGTAGTAGGGAATATGGCTACACCTTC.

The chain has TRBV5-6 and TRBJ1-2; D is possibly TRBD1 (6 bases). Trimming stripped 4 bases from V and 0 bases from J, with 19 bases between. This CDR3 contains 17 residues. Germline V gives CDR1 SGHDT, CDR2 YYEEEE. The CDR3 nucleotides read TGTGCCAGCAGCCCCACACAGGGACTCAGAGCTAACTATGGCTACACCTTC. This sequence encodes CASSPTQGLRANYGYTF.

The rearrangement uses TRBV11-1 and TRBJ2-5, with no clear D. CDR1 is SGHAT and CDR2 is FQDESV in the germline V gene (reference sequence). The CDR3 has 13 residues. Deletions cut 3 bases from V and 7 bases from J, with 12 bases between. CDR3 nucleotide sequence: TGTGCCAGCAGCTTTGACACCACGGGGACCCAGTACTTC. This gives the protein CASSFDTTGTQYF.